The source of this T cell receptor beta chain is a study of cytomegalovirus exposure and HLA in healthy donors. At the level of the study: Out of approximately 170 million T cells, an earlier analysis found about 100 million unique TCR beta sequences in total.

A multiplex PCR was run with 60 Vbeta primers and 13 Jbeta primers. In the authors' workflow: In a later analysis, of 70 million to 85 million unique beta chains, 9 million to 11 million appeared in at least two donors. Clones were sequenced by immunoSEQ multiplex PCR, and TCRdb holds only the in-frame ones, with some missing. That table furnishes V, J and clone size, whereas the DNA furnished D and trimming. The repertoire holds approximately 85,000 clones, with roughly 78% as singletons. This CDR3 is built from 15 residues. V lost 5 bases and J 2 bases, leaving 10 bases between the germline ends. CDR1 is MNHEY and CDR2 is SMNVEV in the germline V gene (reference sequence).

The sequence came from a man aged 25 to 40 in good health and CMV-seronegative. This chain connects TRBV27 to TRBJ2-6; D gene uncertain. The sequenced material came from PBMCs. In DNA, the CDR3 is TGTGCCAGCAGTCCCCGGGTGGCTGGGGCCAACGTCCTGACTTTC. Translated: CASSPRVAGANVLTF.